This T cell receptor (beta chain) was sequenced during a study of response to subunit inactivated influenza vaccine. General study points: After each seasonal influenza vaccination, few new T cells are recruited, the authors suggested.

Via MiXCR, TCRdb re-called the RT-PCR reads, giving one row per CDR3 protein. The repertoire has approximately 700,000 distinct CDR3 sequences, less than 20% of them found once; the top ten carry about 9.9%. Germline V lookup: CDR1 DFQATT, CDR2 SNEGSKA (reference sequence). Losses at the gene ends were 6 bases for V and 7 bases for J; bases not matched to a gene: 9. The CDR3 has 15 amino acids. Details on this clonotype: Its cognate antigen is unknown.

The rearrangement uses TRBV20-1 and TRBJ2-1; TRBD2 matches 13 bases. Sequences were derived from PBMCs from blood, sampled less than 13 days after vaccination. This TCR derives from a man aged 50 to 60 who received an inactivated influenza vaccine. The CDR3 region has the DNA TGCAGTGCGAGGGGACTGGGACTAGCGGGAAATGAGCAGTTCTTC. Protein sequence: CSARGLGLAGNEQFF.